These T cell receptor beta chains were read from a single sample in a study of blood T cells in healthy people across ages. TCRdb itself ran the 5' RACE reads through MiXCR, one entry per CDR3 protein. Of around 750,000 distinct CDR3 sequences in the sample, approximately 53% were seen once. Sequences were obtained from blood. The receptors stem from an elderly man in good health. CDR3s leave out the opening cysteine and the closing phenylalanine or tryptophan. D genes are given only for firm matches. Rows may omit the clone size; those that give it use once, few, many or a size class.

size,D,J,V,CDR3
NA,TRBD2,TRBJ2-7,TRBV5-6,ASSPGGTGEQY
NA,NA,TRBJ2-5,TRBV29-1,SVETRETQY
NA,NA,TRBJ2-1,TRBV20-1,SAQDKRGEQF
NA,NA,TRBJ2-5,TRBV5-1,ASSSGPSGEQY
few,NA,TRBJ1-2,TRBV20-1,SARDPEGINYGYT
few,NA,TRBJ2-3,TRBV19,ASSPRGNTDTQY
few,TRBD2,TRBJ2-1,TRBV27,ASSRAGGESNEQF
few,TRBD1,TRBJ2-7,TRBV6-1,ASSEGTGVSGYEQY
once,TRBD1,NA,TRBV3-1,ASSQALPTGVQSYEQY
few,TRBD1,TRBJ1-5,TRBV18,ASSPDRGQQPQH
few,NA,TRBJ2-3,TRBV29-1,SVGSSGDTQY
NA,TRBD2,TRBJ2-1,TRBV19,ASSSWEGSYNEQF
NA,NA,TRBJ2-7,TRBV29-1,SVEEGDRGQY
NA,NA,TRBJ2-1,TRBV6-1,ASSSPRGAANRNEQF
NA,NA,TRBJ2-3,TRBV18,ASSPKSDTQY
few,NA,TRBJ2-7,TRBV7-9,ASSLAPNEQY
NA,TRBD1,TRBJ2-5,TRBV4-1,ASSQAGQGVRETQY
many,TRBD2,TRBJ2-7,TRBV4-1,ASSQLGLVGYEQY
NA,TRBD2,TRBJ2-3,TRBV4-2,ASTTSGSRTDTQY
NA,NA,TRBJ2-1,TRBV6-5,ASRPLGSGEQF
NA,TRBD2,TRBJ2-5,TRBV6-2/TRBV6-3,ASSYRTSGFQETQY
NA,NA,TRBJ1-1,TRBV20-1,SAKDRQGRTEAF
NA,NA,TRBJ1-5,TRBV12-3/TRBV12-4,ASSLEQGPPINQPQH
NA,NA,TRBJ2-1,TRBV10-2,ASSDESAYNEQF
NA,NA,TRBJ2-7,TRBV20-1,SANPRVRSSYEQY
NA,NA,TRBJ2-3,TRBV20-1,SARDPGKHTDTQY
once,NA,TRBJ2-5,TRBV27,ASNPLARSYNEQY
NA,TRBD2,TRBJ2-7,TRBV20-1,SASRTSGRVLEQY
NA,NA,TRBJ2-3,TRBV21-1,ASSRGRILGRNTQY
NA,NA,TRBJ2-1,TRBV24-1,ATQDSSYNEQF
NA,TRBD2,TRBJ2-3,TRBV27,ASHPAGGKYTQY
once,TRBD2,TRBJ2-1,TRBV2,ASRETSGRGYGNEQF
NA,NA,NA,TRBV12-3/TRBV12-4,ASSLGPGRAEQY
few,NA,TRBJ2-7,TRBV10-3,AIGGLEGRYEQY
NA,NA,TRBJ2-5,TRBV2,ASMFVRETQY
NA,NA,TRBJ1-6,TRBV6-1,ASSVGSSPLH
few,NA,TRBJ2-7,TRBV6-5,ASGLTGPFSEQY
few,NA,TRBJ2-7,TRBV6-5,ASSPTTSEQY
NA,TRBD1,TRBJ2-7,TRBV5-1,ASTWTGGTYEQY
NA,TRBD2,TRBJ2-7,TRBV4-2,ASSQRLAVGEQY
NA,TRBD1,TRBJ1-1,TRBV3-1,ASSPGQEPTEAF
NA,TRBD2,TRBJ2-4,TRBV7-3,ASSVAGAAKNIQY
few,NA,TRBJ2-7,TRBV15,ATSRDLGVSYEQY
NA,NA,TRBJ2-5,TRBV5-1,ASSLTRTEGLKETQY
few,NA,TRBJ2-1,TRBV6-4,ASSDFSGSSYNEQF